The rows below give T cell receptor beta chains drawn from one sample of a study of CD8+CD57+ T cells in acquired aplastic anemia. MiXCR was run by TCRdb on the reads, yielding one entry per CDR3 protein. In the table there are about 200,000 distinct CDR3 sequences, approximately 65% of which are singletons. Input material: sorted CD4+, CD8+, or CD8+CD57+ T cells (not recorded which) from PBMCs. Every receptor here comes from a human donor with aplastic anemia. The CDR3 runs from the conserved cysteine through the conserved F or W.

cdr3_length	v_call	j_call	cdr3_aa
19	TRBV20-1	TRBJ2-7	CSASPGLAGAQHHSYEQYF
16	TRBV5-4	TRBJ2-7	CASSRNPGTGGGEQYF
13	TRBV20-1	TRBJ2-7	CSASRGSTYEQYF
14	TRBV9	TRBJ2-3	CASSVKGSTDTQYF
15	TRBV5-1	TRBJ1-1	CASSLQGQGRLEAFF
16	TRBV19	TRBJ2-5	CASSIGGTTLLETQYF
13	TRBV5-6	TRBJ2-5	CASSFRGGETQYF
12	TRBV6-1	TRBJ1-2	CASSWTAYGYTF
13	TRBV15	TRBJ2-1	CATSSLVLNEQFF
15	TRBV9	TRBJ1-3	CASSAGGQVRNTIYF
14	TRBV7-3	TRBJ2-2	CASSLDFDHGELFF
16	TRBV10-3	TRBJ2-7	CAISGPGTGAPYEQYF
13	TRBV20-1	TRBJ1-1	CSAPGGLNTEAFF
13	TRBV5-4	TRBJ2-7	CASSPLLMGEQYF
15	TRBV7-6	TRBJ2-5	CASSRAPGEMETQYF
14	TRBV20-1	TRBJ2-1	CSARQDRARVEQFF
15	TRBV7-3	TRBJ2-7	CASSLTGTGAYEQYF
13	TRBV20-1	TRBJ2-7	CSARDRGFYEQYF
13	TRBV2	TRBJ2-7	CASSSGTEYEQYF
16	TRBV7-4	TRBJ1-1	CASSLELTGGNTGAFF
14	TRBV10-3	TRBJ1-2	CAISEGDSFYGYTF
16	TRBV3-1	TRBJ2-3	CASSPTSGGIPDTQYF
15	TRBV7-9	TRBJ1-6	CASSLVFRNNSPLHF
13	TRBV19	TRBJ1-1	CASSDRANTEAFF
13	TRBV7-9	TRBJ1-1	CASSLDGQGEAFF
14	TRBV10-3	TRBJ1-1	CAISESGRNTEAFF
15	TRBV30	TRBJ1-2	CAWSVGPLWPGGYTF
13	TRBV10-3	TRBJ1-2	CAISEDSSYGYTF
16	TRBV20-1	TRBJ2-3	CSALAGGFPSTDTQYF